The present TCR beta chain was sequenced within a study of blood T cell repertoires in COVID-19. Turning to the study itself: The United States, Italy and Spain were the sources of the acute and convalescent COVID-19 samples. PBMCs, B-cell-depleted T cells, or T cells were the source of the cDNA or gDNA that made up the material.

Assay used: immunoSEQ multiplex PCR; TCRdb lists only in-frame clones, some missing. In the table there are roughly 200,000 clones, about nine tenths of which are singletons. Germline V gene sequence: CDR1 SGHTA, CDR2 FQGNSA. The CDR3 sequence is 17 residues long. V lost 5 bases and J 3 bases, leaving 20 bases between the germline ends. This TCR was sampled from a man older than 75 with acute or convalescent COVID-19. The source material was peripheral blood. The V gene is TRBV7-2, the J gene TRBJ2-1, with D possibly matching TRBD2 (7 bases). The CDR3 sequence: CASSPRGGEALYNEQFF. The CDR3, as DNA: TGTGCCAGCAGCCCAAGGGGGGGGGAGGCCCTCTACAATGAGCAGTTCTTC.